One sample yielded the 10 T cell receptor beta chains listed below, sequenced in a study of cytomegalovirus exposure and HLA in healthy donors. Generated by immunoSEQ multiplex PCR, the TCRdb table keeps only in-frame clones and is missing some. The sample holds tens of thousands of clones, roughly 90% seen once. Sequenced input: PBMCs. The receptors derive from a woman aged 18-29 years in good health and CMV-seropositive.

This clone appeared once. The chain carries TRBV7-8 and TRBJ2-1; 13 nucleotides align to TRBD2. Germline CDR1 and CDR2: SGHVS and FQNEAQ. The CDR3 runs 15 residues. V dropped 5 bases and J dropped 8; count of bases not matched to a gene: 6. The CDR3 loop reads CASSATSGGADEQFF. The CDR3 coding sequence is TGTGCCAGCAGCGCTACTAGCGGGGGGGCGGATGAGCAGTTCTTC. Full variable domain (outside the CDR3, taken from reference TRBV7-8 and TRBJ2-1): GAGVSQSPRYKVAKRGQDVALRCDPISGHVSLFWYQQALGQGPEFLTYFQNEAQLDKSGLPSDRFFAERPEGSVSTLKIQRTQQEDSAVYLCASSATSGGADEQFFGPGTRLTVL.

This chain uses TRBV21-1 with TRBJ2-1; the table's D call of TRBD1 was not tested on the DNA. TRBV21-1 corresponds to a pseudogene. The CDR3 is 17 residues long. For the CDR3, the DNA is TGTGCCAGCAGCAAAGCCGAGGACAGGGTCGTCCAGAATGAGCAGTTCTTC. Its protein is CASSKAEDRVVQNEQFF.

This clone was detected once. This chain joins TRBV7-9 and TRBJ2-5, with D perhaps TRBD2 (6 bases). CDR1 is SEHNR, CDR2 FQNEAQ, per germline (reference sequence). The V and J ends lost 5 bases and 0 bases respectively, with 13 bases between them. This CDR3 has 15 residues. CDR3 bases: TGTGCCAGCAGCCACTGGGGGGACGACCAAGAGACCCAGTACTTC. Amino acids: CASSHWGDDQETQYF.

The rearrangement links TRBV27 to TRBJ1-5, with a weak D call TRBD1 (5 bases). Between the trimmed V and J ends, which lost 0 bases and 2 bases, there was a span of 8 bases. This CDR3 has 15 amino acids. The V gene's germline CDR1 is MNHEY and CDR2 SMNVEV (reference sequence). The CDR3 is CASSLSLTGNQPQHF. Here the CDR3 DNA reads TGTGCCAGCAGTTTATCCCTGACAGGCAATCAGCCCCAGCATTTT.

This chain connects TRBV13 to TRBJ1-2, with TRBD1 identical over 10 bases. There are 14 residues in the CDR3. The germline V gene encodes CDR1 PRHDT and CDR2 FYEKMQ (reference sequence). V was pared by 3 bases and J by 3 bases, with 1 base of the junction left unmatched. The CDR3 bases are TGTGCCAGCAGCTTTGGACAGGGGGACTATGGCTACACCTTC. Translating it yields CASSFGQGDYGYTF. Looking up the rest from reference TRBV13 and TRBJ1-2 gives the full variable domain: AAGVIQSPRHLIKEKRETATLKCYPIPRHDTVYWYQQGPGQDPQFLISFYEKMQSDKGSIPDRFSAQQFSDYHSELNMSSLELGDSALYFCASSFGQGDYGYTFGSGTRLTVV.

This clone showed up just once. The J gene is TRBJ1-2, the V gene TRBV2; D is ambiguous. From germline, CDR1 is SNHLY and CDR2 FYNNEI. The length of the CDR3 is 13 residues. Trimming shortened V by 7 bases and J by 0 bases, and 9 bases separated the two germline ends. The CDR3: CASTVIANYGYTF. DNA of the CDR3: TGTGCCAGCACGGTAATAGCTAACTATGGCTACACCTTC.

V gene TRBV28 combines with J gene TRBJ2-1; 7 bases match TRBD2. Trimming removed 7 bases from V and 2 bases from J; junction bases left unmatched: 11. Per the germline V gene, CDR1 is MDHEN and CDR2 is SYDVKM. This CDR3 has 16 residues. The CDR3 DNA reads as TGTGCCAGCACCGAGAATAGCGGGCCCACCTACAATGAGCAGTTCTTC. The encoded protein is CASTENSGPTYNEQFF.

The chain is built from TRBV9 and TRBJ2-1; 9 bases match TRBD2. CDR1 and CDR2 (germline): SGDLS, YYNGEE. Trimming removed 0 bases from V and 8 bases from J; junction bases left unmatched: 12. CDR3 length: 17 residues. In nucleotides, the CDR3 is TGTGCCAGCAGCGTAGATGGCGGCGGGGCGGGAGGGGATGAGCAGTTCTTC. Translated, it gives CASSVDGGGAGGDEQFF.

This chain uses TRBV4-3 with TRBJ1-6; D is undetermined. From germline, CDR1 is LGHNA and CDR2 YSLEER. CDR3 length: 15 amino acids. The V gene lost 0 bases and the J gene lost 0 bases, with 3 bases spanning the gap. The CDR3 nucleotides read TGCGCCAGCAGCCAAGACAGCTCCTATAATTCACCCCTCCACTTT. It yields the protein CASSQDSSYNSPLHF.

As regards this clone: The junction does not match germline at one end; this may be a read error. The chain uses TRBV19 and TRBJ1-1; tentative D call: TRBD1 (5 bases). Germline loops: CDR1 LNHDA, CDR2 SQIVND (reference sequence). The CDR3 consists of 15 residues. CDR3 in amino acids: CVSSIRGPANTEAFF. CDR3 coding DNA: TGTGTCAGTAGTATTAGGGGCCCAGCGAACACTGAAGCTTTCTTT.